The present TCR beta chain was sequenced within a study of blood T cell repertoires in COVID-19. Study-wide background: PBMCs, B-cell-depleted T cells, or T cells provided the cDNA or gDNA that made up the material.

Germline CDR1 reads LNHNV; CDR2 reads YYDKDF (reference sequence). V was pared by 0 bases and J by 4 bases, with 7 bases between. This CDR3 region has 14 residues. Original processing notes: Amplification of reference gene primers provided the estimated nucleated cell counts. Assay: immunoSEQ multiplex PCR; the TCRdb copy retains only in-frame clones and omits some. The V and J calls and clone size were taken over from that table, and D and trimming were inferred from the DNA. The sample consists of 250,000 to 350,000 clones, about nine tenths of them appearing once. This clone was observed once. The sequence derives from a woman aged 50 to 60 who had recovered from COVID-19. The sequenced material came from peripheral blood. This sequence joins TRBV15 and TRBJ1-5; D remains unclear. CDR3 bases: TGTGCCACCAGCAGAGATCGGGGAAATCAGCCCCAGCATTTT. This codes for CATSRDRGNQPQHF.